The 27 T cell receptor beta chains given below trace back to one sample, sequenced in a study of T cells in Graves' hyperthyroidism and ophthalmopathy. Researchers took RNA transcripts and amplified the TCR beta CDR3 regions from them. A set of HTBI primers served as the primers for a first-round RT-PCR of the TCR CDR3. TCRdb reprocessed the multiplex PCR reads with MiXCR, giving one entry per CDR3 protein. Seen here are around 270,000 distinct CDR3 sequences, roughly 19% observed once, and the top ten hold 35% to 45%. Sequences were obtained from blood. Every receptor here comes from a man between 50 and 59 years old with Graves' ophthalmopathy.

This clonotype turned up a few times. This chain joins TRBV2 and TRBJ1-6; D remains unclear. CDR1 and CDR2 (germline): SNHLY, FYNNEI. The CDR3 runs 13 residues. Trimming took 3 bases from V and 6 from J, leaving 6 bases between them. The CDR3 nucleotides are TGTGCCAGCAGTGACGGGGTTAATTCACCCCTCCACTTT. Translated: CASSDGVNSPLHF. Filled out from reference TRBV2 and TRBJ1-6, the complete variable domain reads EPEVTQTPSHQVTQMGQEVILRCVPISNHLYFYWYRQILGQKVEFLVSFYNNEISEKSEIFDDQFSVERPDGSNFTLKIRSTKLEDSAMYFCASSDGVNSPLHFGNGTRLTVT.

The gene calls are TRBV15 and TRBJ1-5; 7 bases line up with TRBD1. Per the germline V gene, CDR1 is LNHNV and CDR2 is YYDKDF (reference sequence). J lost 2 bases, V lost 1 base, and 2 bases had no gene match. CDR3 length equals 15 residues. CDR3 region: CATSRAGTGNQPQHF. CDR3 coding DNA: TGTGCCACCAGCAGAGCCGGGACAGGCAATCAGCCCCAGCATTTT.

The table lists this clonotype with many counts. The chain couples TRBV18 to TRBJ2-7, with 9 bases matching TRBD1. Germline assignment: CDR1 KGHSH and CDR2 LQKENI. V lost 6 bases to trimming and J lost 0 bases; unmatched junction nucleotides: 3. The CDR3 is 14 amino acids. CDR3 in DNA: TGTGCCAGCTCCCGGACAGGGGACTCCTACGAGCAGTACTTC. Protein: CASSRTGDSYEQYF. The full variable domain, rest sourced from reference TRBV18 and TRBJ2-7, is NAGVMQNPRHLVRRRGQEARLRCSPMKGHSHVYWYRQLPEEGLKFMVYLQKENIIDESGMPKERFSAEFPKEGPSILRIQQVVRGDSAAYFCASSRTGDSYEQYFGPGTRLTVT.

The chain has TRBV5-1 and TRBJ2-1, with no clear D. The V end lost 0 bases, the J end lost 8 bases, and 12 bases lay between the germline ends. The CDR3 is made up of 14 amino acids. CDR1 is SGHRS, CDR2 YFSETQ, per germline. The CDR3 bases are TGCGCCAGCAGCTTGGGGTGGGCGCGCGATGAGCAGTTCTTC. Its translation is CASSLGWARDEQFF.

V and J are TRBV6-2 or TRBV6-3 and TRBJ2-2; 7 positions match TRBD2. V lost 6 bases to trimming and J lost 0 bases; unmatched junction nucleotides: 13. The germline V gene has CDR1 MNHEY and CDR2 SVGEGT. There are 18 residues in the CDR3. The CDR3 is CASSRALGGSTNTGELFF. The CDR3 DNA is TGTGCCAGCAGCCGGGCTTTAGGCGGGAGCACGAACACCGGGGAGCTGTTTTTT.

Many counts were recorded for this clonotype. The chain recombines TRBV11-2 with TRBJ1-5; D is perhaps TRBD1 (6 bases). With 5 bases removed from V and 2 bases from J, the gap between germline ends came to 10 bases. CDR1 is SGHAT, CDR2 FQNNGV, per germline. This CDR3 contains 14 residues. The CDR3 is CASSTGIGNQPQHF. CDR3 coding DNA: TGTGCCAGCAGCACAGGGATCGGCAATCAGCCCCAGCATTTT. Based on the CDR3 plus reference TRBV11-2 and TRBJ1-5, the full variable domain is EAGVAQSPRYKIIEKRQSVAFWCNPISGHATLYWYQQILGQGPKLLIQFQNNGVVDDSQLPKDRFSAERLKGVDSTLKIQPAKLEDSAVYLCASSTGIGNQPQHFGDGTRLSIL.

This clonotype was detected ten times or more. The chain couples TRBV7-9 to TRBJ2-3; D remains ambiguous. Trimming cost V 5 bases and J 0 bases, with 6 bases left between them. The CDR3 is made up of 13 amino acids. Germline assignment: CDR1 SEHNR and CDR2 FQNEAQ (reference sequence). CDR3 in amino acids: CASSGSSTDTQYF. In DNA form, the CDR3 reads TGTGCCAGCAGCGGATCCAGCACAGATACGCAGTATTTT.

This clonotype appeared many times. V is TRBV3-1 and J is TRBJ2-7, with a tentative D call TRBD2 (5 bases). V was shortened by 0 bases and J by 2 bases, with 11 bases between the two germline ends. CDR1 and CDR2 from the germline V gene are LGHDT and YNNKEL (reference sequence). There are 15 residues in the CDR3. DNA of the CDR3: TGTGCCAGCAGCCAAGATTGGGCGACTACCTACGAGCAGTACTTC. This gives the protein CASSQDWATTYEQYF.

The chain recombines TRBV9 with TRBJ2-7; 7 bases fit TRBD2. The CDR3 runs to 13 residues. V lost 5 bases to trimming and J lost 0 bases; unmatched junction nucleotides: 2. Germline CDR1 reads SGDLS; CDR2 reads YYNGEE. The CDR3 sequence: CASSGRASYEQYF. DNA of the CDR3: TGTGCCAGCAGTGGGAGGGCCTCCTACGAGCAGTACTTC.

In its sample, this clonotype was seen many times. V usage is TRBV11-2 and J usage is TRBJ2-7; D not certain. Trimming shortened V by 1 base and J by 3 bases, and 7 bases separated the two germline ends. This CDR3 is built from 13 residues. Germline V lookup: CDR1 SGHAT, CDR2 FQNNGV. CDR3 region: CASSLGGRYEQYF. CDR3 DNA: TGTGCCAGCAGCTTAGGGGGTCGCTACGAGCAGTACTTC.

This clonotype was seen repeatedly, ten times or more. As DNA, the CDR3 is TGTGCCAGCAGCACAACAGGAGCCACCAATCAGCCCCAGCATTTT. This encodes CASSTTGATNQPQHF. V and J are TRBV11-2 and TRBJ1-5, with D possibly matching TRBD1 (5 bases). Germline CDR1 and CDR2: SGHAT and FQNNGV. CDR3 length equals 15 residues. Trimming shortened V by 5 bases and J by 3 bases, and 14 bases separated the two germline ends.

This clonotype occurred many times. The V call is TRBV28, the J call TRBJ1-6; 7 bases fit TRBD1. The CDR3 has 15 residues. V dropped 5 bases and J dropped 7; count of bases not matched to a gene: 8. Germline V gene lookup returns CDR1 MDHEN and CDR2 SYDVKM. The CDR3 region has the DNA TGTGCCAGCAGTCCCCCAGGGACAGCCAATTCACCCCTCCACTTT. It encodes CASSPPGTANSPLHF.

The chain links TRBV18 to TRBJ2-1, with TRBD2 identical over 8 bases. V dropped 2 bases and J dropped 14; count of bases not matched to a gene: 14. Germline V gene sequence: CDR1 KGHSH, CDR2 LQKENI. The CDR3 runs to 15 residues. The CDR3 sequence: CASSPRTQPGLEEFF. The CDR3 coding sequence is TGTGCCAGCTCACCAAGGACCCAACCGGGACTAGAGGAGTTCTTC.

CDR3 in amino acids: CASRDRVYEQYF. CDR3 bases: TGTGCCAGCAGGGACAGGGTCTACGAGCAGTACTTC. This chain uses TRBV6-2 or TRBV6-3 with TRBJ2-7; TRBD1 matches 8 bases. V trimming: 6 bases; J trimming: 3 bases; junction bases outside the gene matches: 1. This CDR3 has 12 amino acids. Germline CDR1 and CDR2: MNHEY and SVGEGT.

This clonotype has more than one count but fewer than ten. This chain links TRBV19 with TRBJ1-2, with D unresolved. CDR1 and CDR2 from the germline V gene are LNHDA and SQIVND (reference sequence). Trimming took off 9 bases at V and 0 bases at J, with 14 bases between the two ends. The CDR3 is 14 residues long. CDR3 in DNA: TGTGCCAGCCAAGTCGGGGAGGCTAACTATGGCTACACCTTC. Protein: CASQVGEANYGYTF.

This chain connects TRBV15 to TRBJ1-4, with no clear D. Germline V gene lookup returns CDR1 LNHNV and CDR2 YYDKDF (reference sequence). V was trimmed by 0 bases and J by 10 bases, leaving 3 bases between them. CDR3 length: 11 residues. CDR3 in amino acids: CATSRERKLFF. CDR3 nucleotides: TGTGCCACCAGCAGAGAACGAAAACTGTTTTTT.

The chain has TRBV7-3 and TRBJ2-1, with 7 bases that match TRBD1. The CDR3 is 18 residues long. Germline assignment: CDR1 SGHTA and CDR2 FQGTGA. V dropped 0 bases and J dropped 6; count of bases not matched to a gene: 14. DNA of the CDR3: TGTGCCAGCAGCTTAACCGCACCGAGTCACAGGGGTGGCAATGAGCAGTTCTTC. It translates to CASSLTAPSHRGGNEQFF.

As regards this clonotype: A much larger clone differs from this one at a single base, so this may be a read error. The rearrangement uses TRBV7-9 and TRBJ1-5; the D gene is possibly TRBD1 (5 bases). The CDR3 loop spans 16 amino acids. Germline V lookup: CDR1 SEHNR, CDR2 FQNEAQ (reference sequence). The CDR3 is CASSPPGRNSSQPQHF. DNA of the CDR3: TGTGCCAGCAGCCCCCCGGGACGGAATAGCAGTCAGCCCCAGCATTTT. The full variable domain, its missing parts supplied by reference TRBV7-9 and TRBJ1-5, is DTGVSQNPRHKITKRGQNVTFRCDPISEHNRLYWYRQTLGQGPEFLTYFQNEAQLEKSRLLSDRFSAERPKGSFSTLEIQRTEQGDSAMYLCASSPPGRNSSQPQHFGDGTRLSIL.

J is TRBJ2-7 and V is TRBV24-1; 7 bases match TRBD2. With 9 bases clipped from V and 0 bases from J, the junction kept 7 bases outside the gene matches. The V gene's germline CDR1 is KGHDR and CDR2 SFDVKD. The CDR3 runs to 14 residues. The CDR3 spells CATSTGGASYEQYF. The CDR3 DNA reads TGTGCCACCTCGACGGGAGGAGCCTCCTACGAGCAGTACTTC.

This clonotype was seen a few times. J is TRBJ2-6 and V is TRBV7-9, with D unclear. The V gene lost 5 bases and the J gene lost 1 base, with 12 bases spanning the gap. Germline CDR1 SEHNR, CDR2 FQNEAQ (reference sequence). The CDR3 extends over 16 amino acids. CDR3 bases: TGTGCCAGCAGCGAGATCGCTGTTTCTGGGGCCAACGTCCTGACTTTC. This encodes CASSEIAVSGANVLTF.

This clonotype was recorded many times. V is TRBV7-3 and J is TRBJ2-5; TRBD2 matches 12 bases. The CDR3 has 16 amino acids. Germline V CDR1 and CDR2: SGHTA, FQGTGA. Germline trimming cut 5 bases from V and 2 bases from J; bases unmatched to any gene: 6. DNA of the CDR3: TGTGCCAGCAGCCTAGCGGGAGGGGTCATTCAAGAGACCCAGTACTTC. Translated: CASSLAGGVIQETQYF.

This clonotype has more than one count but fewer than ten. This chain uses TRBV6-2 or TRBV6-3 with TRBJ2-7, with D perhaps TRBD2 (5 bases). With 7 bases removed from V and 1 base from J, the gap between germline ends came to 11 bases. Per germline, CDR1 MNHEY and CDR2 SVGEGT. The CDR3 is 13 residues long. CDR3 in DNA: TGTGCCAGCAAACAAGGAGGTTCCTACGAGCAGTACTTC. As protein: CASKQGGSYEQYF.

A remark on this clonotype: A read error may account for a junction end that differs from germline. The chain carries TRBV2 and TRBJ2-1, with D perhaps matching TRBD1 (6 bases). The CDR3 covers 18 residues. Germline assignment: CDR1 SNHLY and CDR2 FYNNEI. The CDR3 DNA sequence: TGTGCCACCAGTCCCTTCAAGGAAGGGGGACAACTATACAATGAGCAGTTCTTC. It is translated as CATSPFKEGGQLYNEQFF.

The sample holds many counts of this clonotype. The rearrangement joins TRBV3-1 to TRBJ2-7; tentative D call: TRBD2 (7 bases). Trimming removed 1 base at V and 5 bases at J, with 18 bases between. CDR3 size: 16 residues. Germline values: CDR1 LGHDT, CDR2 YNNKEL (reference sequence). The CDR3 DNA sequence: TGTGCCAGCAGCCAAGGAGTTTGGGAGGGGGGAAACGAGCAGTACTTC. This encodes CASSQGVWEGGNEQYF.

The J gene is TRBJ2-7, the V gene TRBV4-2; 8 nucleotides align to TRBD1. Looked up from germline, CDR1 is LGHNA and CDR2 is YNFKEQ. Trimming at V came to 5 bases and at J to 4 bases, leaving 13 bases not matched to a gene. The CDR3 runs to 16 residues. The CDR3 sequence: CASSGSLARGLYEQYF. CDR3 sequence (DNA): TGTGCCAGCAGCGGTTCTCTGGCCAGGGGGCTATACGAGCAGTACTTC.

This clonotype came up a few times. The chain uses TRBV20-1 and TRBJ2-7; no clear D gene. Germline lookup yields CDR1 DFQATT and CDR2 SNEGSKA (reference sequence). Trimming left V 0 bases short and J 6 bases short, with 12 bases between. The CDR3 has 13 residues. CDR3 DNA sequence: TGCAGTGCTAGAGATTGGCATCCGATCGAGCAGTACTTC. Translated: CSARDWHPIEQYF.

The chain has TRBV5-1 and TRBJ1-1; D is unclear. V was pared by 2 bases and J by 5 bases, with 13 bases between. Germline-derived CDR1 and CDR2 are SGHRS and YFSETQ. The CDR3 extends over 14 amino acids. In DNA, the CDR3 is TGCGCCAGCAGCTTCGAGGATCGGGGAACTGAAGCTTTCTTT. Its protein is CASSFEDRGTEAFF.